This T cell receptor beta chain emerged from a study of blood T cell repertoires in COVID-19. V dropped 10 bases and J dropped 7; count of bases not matched to a gene: 11. The CDR3 is made up of 14 amino acids. Germline V gene data show CDR1 as MGHDK and CDR2 as SYGVNS. Libraries were prepared by immunoSEQ multiplex PCR; TCRdb keeps only in-frame clonotypes and omits some of them. The top ten hold more than 1% of the sample, which has under 450,000 clones, 70% to 85% seen once. The receptor's source is a human donor with acute or convalescent COVID-19. The donor label of this sample is uncertain. J is TRBJ2-7 and V is TRBV25-1; 12 bases map to TRBD2. The sequenced sample was peripheral blood. The CDR3 DNA is TGTGCCACCGCCTCTAGCGGGAGGGCCAGGGAGCAGTACTTC. Protein: CATASSGRAREQYF.